This paragraph reports one T cell receptor (beta chain). Antigen: not known. The germline V and J ends were trimmed by 0 bases and 2 bases, with 5 bases remaining between them. Germline V CDR1 and CDR2: PRHDT, FYEKMQ (reference sequence). The CDR3 contains 14 residues. Time point noted: recipient sample about 28 days before transplant, after cytoreduction. Recipients were bled about 28 days pretransplant and at posttransplant days 30, 100, 180. Sequencing was performed with immunoSEQ multiplex PCR; in TCRdb, only in-frame clones are kept and a portion is missing. The sample gives over 25,000 clones, around 80% of which show up once; 24% is in the top ten. The record originates from a study of T cell clonotyping in hematopoietic cell transplantation. The study's findings and limits: After transplant, recipient diversity fell while pathologically expanded clonotypes grew through day 180. At the given depth, recipient repertoires were over 97% de novo clonotypes. Broader posttransplant TCR repertoire diversity was predicted by graft donor and pretransplant recipient Inverse Simpson Index values.

This rearrangement joins TRBV13 to TRBJ1-3; no definite D call. The source was peripheral blood mononuclear cells, collected before stem cell transplant. This receptor was obtained from a woman in her fifties or sixties with acute myeloid leukemia. Some clones in this sample may be carry-over from other donors' samples. As DNA, the CDR3 is TGTGCCAGCAGCTTAGGGGAAACTGGAAACACCATATATTTT. Translated: CASSLGETGNTIYF.